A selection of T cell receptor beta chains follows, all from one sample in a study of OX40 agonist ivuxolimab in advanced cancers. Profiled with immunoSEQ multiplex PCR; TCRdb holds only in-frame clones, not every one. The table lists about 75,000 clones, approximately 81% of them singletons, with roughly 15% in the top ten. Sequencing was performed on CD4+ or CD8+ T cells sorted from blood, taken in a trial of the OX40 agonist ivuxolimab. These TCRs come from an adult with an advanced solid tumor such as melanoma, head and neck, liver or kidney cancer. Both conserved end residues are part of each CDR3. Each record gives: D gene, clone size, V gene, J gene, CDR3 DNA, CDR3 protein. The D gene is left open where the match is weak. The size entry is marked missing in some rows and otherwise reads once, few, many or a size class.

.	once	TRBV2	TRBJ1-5	TGTGCCAGCAGTGGGGACTTACGGCCCCAGCATTTT	CASSGDLRPQHF
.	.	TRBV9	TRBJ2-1	TGTGCCAGCAGCGTTGGGGCGGCCTACAATGAGCAGTTCTTC	CASSVGAAYNEQFF
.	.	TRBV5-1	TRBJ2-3	TGCGCCAGCAGCTTAGCGGTGGGGAGCGGCACAGATACGCAGTATTTT	CASSLAVGSGTDTQYF
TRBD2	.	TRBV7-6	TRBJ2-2	TGTGCCAGCAGCCTTGGACTAGCGGGTGCGGACGGGGAGCTGTTTTTT	CASSLGLAGADGELFF
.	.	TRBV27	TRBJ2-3	TGTGCCAGCAGCCCCTCAACAGCTAGCACAGATACGCAGTATTTT	CASSPSTASTDTQYF
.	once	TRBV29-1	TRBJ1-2	TGCAGCGTGCTCACTCTGGGCGCGGGCTATGGCTACACCTTC	CSVLTLGAGYGYTF
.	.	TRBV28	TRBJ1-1	TGTGCCAGCAGTTTCGACATAGAAACTGAAGCTTTCTTT	CASSFDIETEAFF
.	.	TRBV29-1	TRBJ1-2	TGCAGCGTGGGGGGGGATTCAGGGTATGGCTACACCTTC	CSVGGDSGYGYTF
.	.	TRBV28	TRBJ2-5	.	CASSSSYGTVLQETQYF
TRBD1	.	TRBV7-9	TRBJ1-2	TGTGCCAGCAGCCAAGATCGGGGACAGAGCTATGGCTACACCTTC	CASSQDRGQSYGYTF
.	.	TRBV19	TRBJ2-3	TGTGCCAGTAGTTCATCAGGCACAGATACGCAGTATTTT	CASSSSGTDTQYF
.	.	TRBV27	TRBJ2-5	TGTGCCAGCAGTTGGAACGGATACCAAGAGACCCAGTACTTC	CASSWNGYQETQYF
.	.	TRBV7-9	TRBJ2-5	TGTGCCAGCAGCTTAGCTATCTGGCCGGGGGAGGAGACCCAGTACTTC	CASSLAIWPGEETQYF
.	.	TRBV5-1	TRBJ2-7	TGCGCCAGCAGCCGCAGGGGTCTGAGCTCCTACGAGCAGTACTTC	CASSRRGLSSYEQYF
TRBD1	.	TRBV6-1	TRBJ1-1	TGTGCCAGCGAGGGGGGACAGGGGAACACTGAAGCTTTCTTT	CASEGGQGNTEAFF
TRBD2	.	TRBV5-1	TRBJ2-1	TGCGCCAGCAGCGTGCGTAGCGGGAGGAAGACCAATGAGCAGTTCTTC	CASSVRSGRKTNEQFF
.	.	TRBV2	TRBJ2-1	TGTGCCAGCAGTGAATGGTTGGAGCAGTTCTTC	CASSEWLEQFF
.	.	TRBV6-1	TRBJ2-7	TGTGCCAGCAGTGAAGCTCACGGGAGTGCCTACGAGCAGTACTTC	CASSEAHGSAYEQYF
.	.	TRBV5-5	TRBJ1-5	TGTGCCAGCAGCTTGGCCCTAAGTACACGTTTCGTCAATCAGCCCCAGCATTTT	CASSLALSTRFVNQPQHF
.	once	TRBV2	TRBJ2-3	TGTGCCAGCAGTGAATGGCAGAGGACCGACTCTAGCACAGATACGCAGTATTTT	CASSEWQRTDSSTDTQYF
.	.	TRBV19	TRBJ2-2	TGTGCCAGTAGTTCTCTAGCTCCTCCGGCCGGGGAGCTGTTTTTT	CASSSLAPPAGELFF
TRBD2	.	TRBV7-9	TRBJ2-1	TGTGCCAGCAGCTTCTATCTAGCGGGAGCCAATGAGCAGTTCTTC	CASSFYLAGANEQFF
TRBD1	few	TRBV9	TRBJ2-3	TGTGCCAGCAGCGCCCGGTTGGGACAGGGTTCCGATACGCAGTATTTT	CASSARLGQGSDTQYF
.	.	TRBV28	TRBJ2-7	TGTGCCAGCAGTTTCATGGCTAGCGACTACGAGCAGTACTTC	CASSFMASDYEQYF
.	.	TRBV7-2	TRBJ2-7	TGTGCCAGCAGCTTAGAGACAACCTACGAGCAGTACTTC	CASSLETTYEQYF
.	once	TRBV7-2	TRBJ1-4	TGTGCCAGCAGCTTTCGACGGGGCTTTGGAGAAAAACTGTTTTTT	CASSFRRGFGEKLFF
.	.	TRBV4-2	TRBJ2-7	TGTGCCAGCAGCCAAGAGAAACTAGTTGGTGAGCAGTACTTC	CASSQEKLVGEQYF
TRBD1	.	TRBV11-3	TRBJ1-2	TGTGCCAGCAGCTCCCACCGCCAGGGGGCCTGTGGCTACACCTTC	CASSSHRQGACGYTF
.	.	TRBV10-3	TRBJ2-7	TGTGCCATCAGCGACCCGGGACTCGCCTACGAGCAGTACTTC	CAISDPGLAYEQYF
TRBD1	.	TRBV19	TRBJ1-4	TGTGCCAGTAGTCCGCGACAGGGGAGGAATGAAAAACTGTTTTTT	CASSPRQGRNEKLFF
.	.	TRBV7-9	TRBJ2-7	TGTGCCAGCAGCTCTGGGGGGGCGAGCGAGCAGTACTTC	CASSSGGASEQYF
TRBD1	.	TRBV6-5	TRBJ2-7	TGTGCCAGCAGTCTAGGACAGGGGGTGTCCTACGAGCAGTACTTC	CASSLGQGVSYEQYF
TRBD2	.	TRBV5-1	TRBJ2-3	TGCGCCAGCCTATCTAGCGGGGATACGCAGTATTTT	CASLSSGDTQYF
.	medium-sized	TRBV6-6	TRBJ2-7	TGTGCCAGCAGTGTTACCTACGAGCAGTACTTC	CASSVTYEQYF
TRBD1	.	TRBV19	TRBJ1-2	TGTGCCAGTAGTATAGAAGACAGGGTCTATGGCTACACCTTC	CASSIEDRVYGYTF
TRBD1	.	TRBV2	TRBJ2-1	TGTGCCAGCAGTGTCGGACAGGGTATTGTTGAGCAGTTCTTC	CASSVGQGIVEQFF
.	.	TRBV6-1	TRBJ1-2	TGTGCCAGCAGTGCTACTCGGGCCGAAAGGGCCCCTAACTATGGCTACACCTTC	CASSATRAERAPNYGYTF
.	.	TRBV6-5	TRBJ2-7	TGTGCCAGCAGCCCCGGGGAGCAGTACTTC	CASSPGEQYF
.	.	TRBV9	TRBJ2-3	TGTGCCAGCAGCGTAGTGGCGACCTCCACAGATACGCAGTATTTT	CASSVVATSTDTQYF
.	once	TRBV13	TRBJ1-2	TGTGCCAGCAGCTTAGGGGGCGACATAAACTATGGCTACACCTTC	CASSLGGDINYGYTF
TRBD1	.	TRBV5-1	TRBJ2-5	TGCGCCAGCAGCTCTGGGACAGGGGTAGAGACCCAGTACTTC	CASSSGTGVETQYF
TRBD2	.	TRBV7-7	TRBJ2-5	TGTGCTAGCAGCCTAGGACTAGCGGGAGGCAAAGAGACCCAGTACTTC	CASSLGLAGGKETQYF
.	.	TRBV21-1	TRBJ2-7	TGTGCCAGCAGCACAAGACAGGGTAAGGGCTACGAGCAGTACTTC	CASSTRQGKGYEQYF
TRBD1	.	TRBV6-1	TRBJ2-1	TGTGCCAGCAGGGGACAGGGGGCTGCCTACAATGAGCAGTTCTTC	CASRGQGAAYNEQFF
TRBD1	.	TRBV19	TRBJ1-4	TGTGCCAGTTGCTCACAGGGGTCTGCAACTAATGAAAAACTGTTTTTT	CASCSQGSATNEKLFF
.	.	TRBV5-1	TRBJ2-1	TGCGCCAGCAGCTTGTCGGTCGGAAGCTCCTACAATGAGCAGTTCTTC	CASSLSVGSSYNEQFF
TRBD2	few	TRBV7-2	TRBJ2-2	TGTGCCAGCAGCTTAGCTAGCGGGAGGAACACCGGGGAGCTGTTTTTT	CASSLASGRNTGELFF
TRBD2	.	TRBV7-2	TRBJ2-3	TGTGCCAGCAGCTTAGTTAGCGGGGGATTGGGACCTAGCACAGATACGCAGTATTTT	CASSLVSGGLGPSTDTQYF
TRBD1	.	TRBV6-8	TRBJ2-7	TGTGCCAGCAGTTATCTCAAAATGCGACAGGGGACCTACGAGCAGTACTTC	CASSYLKMRQGTYEQYF
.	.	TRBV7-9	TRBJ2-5	TGTGCCAGCAGCTTAGTTACGGAGGCCCAGTACTTC	CASSLVTEAQYF
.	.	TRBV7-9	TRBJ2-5	TGTGCCAGCAGCTTAGATGCGGGGTCTGAGACCCAGTACTTC	CASSLDAGSETQYF
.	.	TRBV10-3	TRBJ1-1	TGTGCCATCAGTGAGCGGGAAGGCACTGAAGCTTTCTTT	CAISEREGTEAFF
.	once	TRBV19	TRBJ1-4	TGTGCCAGTAGCGCCCGCGGGGCCCTTAATGAAAAACTGTTTTTT	CASSARGALNEKLFF
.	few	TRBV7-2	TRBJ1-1	TGTGCCAGCAGCTTGGGAGACAGCGTAGGAACTGAAGCTTTCTTT	CASSLGDSVGTEAFF
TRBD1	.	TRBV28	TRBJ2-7	TGTGCCAGCAGTTTAAGGGGACAGGGTAAGGGCGAGCAGTACTTC	CASSLRGQGKGEQYF
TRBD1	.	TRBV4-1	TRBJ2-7	TGCGCCAGCAGCCAAAATCCCGGGACAGGAGTTTACGAGCAGTACTTC	CASSQNPGTGVYEQYF
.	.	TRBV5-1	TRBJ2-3	TGCGCCAGCAGCTCGGGGAGAGCGGAGGCAGATACGCAGTATTTT	CASSSGRAEADTQYF
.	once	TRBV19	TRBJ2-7	TGTGCCAGTAGTCCGAGGACAGCCTACGAGCAGTACTTC	CASSPRTAYEQYF